The source of this T cell receptor (beta chain) is a study of blood T cells in healthy people across ages. Study-wide findings and caveats: Higher diversity and more naive CD4+ cells were features of long-lived donors, compared to aged donors. Since the PBMCs were unsorted, naive and antigen-experienced cells could not be conclusively compared.

Together with a sample-barcoded 5' primer, a J-beta primer mix was included in a second PCR lasting 7 to 11 cycles. Every cDNA molecule bore a tag from a template-switch adaptor containing 12 random nucleotides. Each CDR3 protein is one row after TCRdb ran MiXCR on the 5' RACE reads. Of about 580,000 distinct CDR3 sequences in the sample, 47% were seen once. In the case of this clonotype: Its antigen is unknown.

V dropped 1 base and J dropped 4 bases, with 16 bases sitting between them. CDR1 LGHDT and CDR2 YNNKEL come from the germline V gene (reference sequence). The CDR3 contains 17 residues. The sequence came from an elderly man in good health. The gene calls are TRBV3-1 and TRBJ2-2; D uncertain. Sequenced sample: blood. CDR3 in DNA: TGTGCCAGCAGCCAAGTGTCGGGCCACCTTGGCACCGGGGAGCTGTTTTTT. Its translation is CASSQVSGHLGTGELFF.